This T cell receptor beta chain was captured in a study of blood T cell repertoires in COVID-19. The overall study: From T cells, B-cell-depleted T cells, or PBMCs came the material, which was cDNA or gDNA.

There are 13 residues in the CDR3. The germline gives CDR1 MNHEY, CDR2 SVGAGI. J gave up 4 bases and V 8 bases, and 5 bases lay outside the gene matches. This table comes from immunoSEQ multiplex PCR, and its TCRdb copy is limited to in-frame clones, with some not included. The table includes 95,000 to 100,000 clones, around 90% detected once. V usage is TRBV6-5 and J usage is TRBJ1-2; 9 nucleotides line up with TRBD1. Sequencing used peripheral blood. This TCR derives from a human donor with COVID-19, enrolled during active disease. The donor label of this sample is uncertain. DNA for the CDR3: TGTGCCAGCTGGGACAGGGCTTCCTATGGCTACACCTTC. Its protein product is CASWDRASYGYTF.